Listed below are T cell receptor beta chains from one sample, sequenced in a study of blood T cell repertoires in COVID-19. The repertoire was sequenced with immunoSEQ multiplex PCR; TCRdb's copy has only in-frame clones and lacks some. The sample holds 270,000 or so clones, 83% seen once. Material for sequencing was peripheral blood. Receptors originate from a woman aged 45 to 65 who had recovered from COVID-19. Both conserved end residues are part of each CDR3.

V gene: TRBV6-2/TRBV6-3; J gene: TRBJ1-5; CDR3 protein: CASSLTTPTGAGQPQHF
V gene: TRBV28; J gene: TRBJ1-4; CDR3 protein: CASSLFQGTTNEKLFF
V gene: TRBV5-6; J gene: TRBJ1-5; CDR3 protein: CASSSGGRQPQHF
V gene: TRBV5-4; J gene: TRBJ2-3; CDR3 protein: CASSPSSGTGGTDTQYF
V gene: TRBV29-1; J gene: TRBJ1-1; CDR3 protein: CSVVGRGIRPTEAFF
V gene: TRBV28; J gene: TRBJ2-7; CDR3 protein: CASSLIGTGNEQYF
V gene: TRBV2; J gene: TRBJ2-3; CDR3 protein: CASSYTSGRIDTQYF
V gene: TRBV18; J gene: TRBJ1-2; CDR3 protein: CASSPRGSNYGYTF
V gene: TRBV5-1; J gene: TRBJ2-6; CDR3 protein: CASRLQGAPGANVLTF
V gene: TRBV5-1; J gene: TRBJ1-2; CDR3 protein: CASSLVQGGYGYTF
V gene: TRBV6-2/TRBV6-3; J gene: TRBJ2-2; CDR3 protein: CASSTTQRPGELFF
V gene: TRBV6-1; J gene: TRBJ2-1; CDR3 protein: CASSEKARDTEQFF
V gene: TRBV7-2; J gene: TRBJ1-1; CDR3 protein: CASSSVLRDRGLWAFF
V gene: TRBV27; J gene: TRBJ1-5; CDR3 protein: CASSLMGAGQPQHF
V gene: TRBV4-2; J gene: TRBJ2-7; CDR3 protein: CASSPRLAGGYEQYF
V gene: TRBV28; J gene: TRBJ2-7; CDR3 protein: CATRTGSGEQYF
V gene: TRBV7-9; J gene: TRBJ1-5; CDR3 protein: CASSTGLSQPQHF
V gene: TRBV9; J gene: TRBJ2-5; CDR3 protein: CASSVVTGGQETQYF
V gene: TRBV28; J gene: TRBJ2-7; CDR3 protein: CASSPSSAGHYEQYF
V gene: TRBV5-1; J gene: TRBJ1-1; CDR3 protein: CASSLLDSNTEAFF
V gene: TRBV5-4; J gene: TRBJ2-1; CDR3 protein: CASSLYRLSSSYNEQFF
V gene: TRBV18; J gene: TRBJ2-2; CDR3 protein: CASSPAGTNTGELFF
V gene: TRBV30; J gene: TRBJ2-3; CDR3 protein: CAWTMTGLAQKGDTQYF
V gene: TRBV20-1; J gene: TRBJ2-7; CDR3 protein: CSASMDRSYEQYF
V gene: TRBV27; J gene: TRBJ1-1; CDR3 protein: CASSLSGGTGRNTEAFF
V gene: TRBV7-2; J gene: TRBJ2-5; CDR3 protein: CASSRPGLDVGTQYF
V gene: TRBV14; J gene: TRBJ2-7; CDR3 protein: CASSQGLGRNSHYEQYF
V gene: TRBV28; J gene: TRBJ1-4; CDR3 protein: CASSLIQAEKLFF
V gene: TRBV7-2; J gene: TRBJ1-2; CDR3 protein: CASSLAGTGKLGNGYTF
V gene: TRBV7-3; J gene: TRBJ1-2; CDR3 protein: CASSLSPGQWDGYTF
V gene: TRBV4-3; J gene: TRBJ2-7; CDR3 protein: CASSQDGTEFTYEQYF
V gene: TRBV6-1; J gene: TRBJ2-7; CDR3 protein: CASSEGWGRVEQYF
V gene: TRBV27; J gene: TRBJ2-1; CDR3 protein: CASREWAGGPTGNEQFF
V gene: TRBV28; J gene: TRBJ1-1; CDR3 protein: CASSLMSRKGALAFF
V gene: TRBV7-3; J gene: TRBJ2-3; CDR3 protein: CASSPRLAGTVDTQYF
V gene: TRBV2; J gene: TRBJ2-7; CDR3 protein: CASSEGGASYEQYF
V gene: TRBV11-3; J gene: TRBJ2-1; CDR3 protein: CASRRTGGEAKEGSYNEQFF
V gene: TRBV7-9; J gene: TRBJ2-4; CDR3 protein: CASSDATSGIAKNIQYF
V gene: TRBV4-2; J gene: TRBJ2-6; CDR3 protein: CASSQHLAGQPSGANVLTF
V gene: TRBV7-3; J gene: TRBJ2-3; CDR3 protein: CASSFLGQPDTQYF
V gene: TRBV27; J gene: TRBJ2-5; CDR3 protein: CASSFYSGRNQETQYF
V gene: TRBV5-1; J gene: TRBJ2-5; CDR3 protein: CASSSGVRETQYF